The rows below give T cell receptor beta chains drawn from one sample of a study of blood T cell repertoires in COVID-19. Sequencing used immunoSEQ multiplex PCR; TCRdb keeps in-frame clones, though not all of them. This sample has roughly 250,000 clones, with about 80% found just once. Sequenced input: peripheral blood. Source of these receptors: a woman aged 80 or older with acute or convalescent COVID-19. Both conserved end residues are part of each CDR3.

length	V	J	CDR3
16	TRBV2	TRBJ1-5	CASKGGGSVLDQPQHF
12	TRBV6-5	TRBJ2-7	CAMGLAGGTQYF
13	TRBV6-6	TRBJ2-1	CASSQLGGNEQFF
11	TRBV3-1/TRBV3-2	TRBJ2-5	CASSQLETQYF
15	TRBV11-3	TRBJ2-5	CASSLKRGSQETQYF
18	TRBV19	TRBJ2-3	CASSIHFVSPSRADTQYF
15	TRBV7-2	TRBJ2-1	CASSSDRGSYNEQFF
15	TRBV3-1/TRBV3-2	TRBJ2-1	CASSQGGLVYNEQFF
15	TRBV2	TRBJ1-2	CASSPEGGGLLGYTF
14	TRBV29-1	TRBJ2-2	CSAGQKSNTGELFF
12	TRBV3-1/TRBV3-2	TRBJ1-2	CASTSGVGGYTF
14	TRBV6-5	TRBJ1-2	CASNLDRGGGGYTF
17	TRBV19	TRBJ1-5	CASSIDLWGGGNQPQHF
14	TRBV2	TRBJ1-2	CASSQTGGVYGYTF
14	TRBV10-1	TRBJ1-3	CASSSQGGGNTIYF
20	TRBV4-1	TRBJ2-3	CASSQPSGWGTSVGVDTQYF
15	TRBV6-5	TRBJ2-7	CASSYSSSGGYEQYF
18	TRBV6-2/TRBV6-3	TRBJ2-6	CASIPAGRGASLLNVLTF
14	TRBV5-6	TRBJ1-5	CASSHTGKGQPQHF
16	TRBV6-5	TRBJ1-1	CASSYSQRGRNTEAFF
15	TRBV7-9	TRBJ2-5	CASSPGTGGKETQYF
13	TRBV4-2	TRBJ2-7	CASSQETGNEQYF
18	TRBV19	TRBJ1-3	CASSAGQGTPFSGNTIYF
16	TRBV6-1	TRBJ1-5	CASSESGGYSNQPQHF
14	TRBV6-1	TRBJ2-1	CASSEDRVHNEQFF
15	TRBV3-1/TRBV3-2	TRBJ1-3	CASSQLGGTGNTIYF
13	TRBV19	TRBJ1-2	CASSKGISYGYTF
16	TRBV18	TRBJ1-3	CASSPWGDSKGNTIYF
15	TRBV30	TRBJ2-1	CAWSGGQGARDEQFF
15	TRBV5-6	TRBJ1-6	CASSRGQVWGSPLHF
16	TRBV27	TRBJ2-1	CASSFRNSLTYNEQFF
15	TRBV19	TRBJ1-2	CASSIGGQGNYGYTF
15	TRBV19	TRBJ1-1	CASSSATGAWTEAFF